The present entry profiles one T cell receptor beta chain with its context. An end of the junction differs from the germline gene, which may be a read error. The sample is drawn from a study of blood T cell repertoires in COVID-19. Study context: PBMCs, B-cell-depleted T cells, or T cells were the source of the cDNA or gDNA that made up the material.

The CDR3 is made up of 20 amino acids. Germline V lookup: CDR1 MNHEY, CDR2 SMNVEV (reference sequence). Seattle participants joined during active infection and were tracked over time. Assay used: immunoSEQ multiplex PCR; TCRdb lists only in-frame clones, some missing. This sample yields about 130,000 clones, of which 75% to 85% are seen a single time; 5% belongs to the top ten. This clonotype was sampled from a woman aged 65 to 85 with COVID-19, enrolled during active disease. V usage is TRBV27 and J usage is TRBJ1-6; 8 positions match TRBD1. Material: peripheral blood. The CDR3, as DNA: TGTGCCAGCAGCGCTACCTTCACCAGGACAGGGAGCTCCCATAATTCACCCCTCCACTTT. It is translated as CASSATFTRTGSSHNSPLHF.